These 28 T cell receptor beta chains share one sample of origin, sequenced in a study of T cell responses to AZD1222 COVID-19 vaccine. Only in-frame clones appear in the TCRdb table, and some are missing; sequencing was by immunoSEQ multiplex PCR. Here the sample spans some 150,000 clones, around 95% being singletons. Sequenced here: peripheral blood, sampled on day 0 of AZD1222 vaccination. Receptors were obtained from an adult in good health.

This chain joins TRBV11-2 and TRBJ2-5; TRBD2 agrees at 10 bases. This CDR3 is built from 16 residues. J was trimmed by 4 bases and V by 4 bases; bases with no gene match: 9. CDR1 is SGHAT, CDR2 FQNNGV, per germline. CDR3 in DNA: TGTGCCAGCAGCTCGACCATAGCGGGGGGTCTAGAGACCCAGTACTTC. Its protein is CASSSTIAGGLETQYF. Filled out from reference TRBV11-2 and TRBJ2-5, the complete variable domain reads EAGVAQSPRYKIIEKRQSVAFWCNPISGHATLYWYQQILGQGPKLLIQFQNNGVVDDSQLPKDRFSAERLKGVDSTLKIQPAKLEDSAVYLCASSSTIAGGLETQYFGPGTRLLVL.

This chain uses TRBV28 with TRBJ1-2, with 8 bases that match TRBD1. The CDR3 has 16 residues. Germline trimming cut 5 bases from V and 8 bases from J; bases unmatched to any gene: 16. Germline V gives CDR1 MDHEN, CDR2 SYDVKM. CDR3 protein: CASSSFGFDRGVGYTF. The CDR3 DNA is TGTGCCAGCAGTAGTTTTGGCTTTGACAGGGGAGTGGGCTACACCTTC.

The chain employs TRBV21-1 and TRBJ2-7; the table's D call, TRBD2, was not checked against the DNA. TRBV21-1 is listed as a pseudogene. This CDR3 is 14 amino acids long. CDR3: CASNYAGTSSEQYV. The CDR3 nucleotides are TGTGCCAGCAATTACGCCGGGACTAGCTCCGAGCAGTACGTC.

Notes on this clone: Other DNA sequences in this specimen translate into the identical CDR3. The rearrangement uses TRBV6-4 and TRBJ2-1; 7 nucleotides agree with TRBD2. J lost 5 bases, V lost 3 bases, and 4 bases had no gene match. This CDR3 is 14 amino acids long. From germline, CDR1 is MRHNA and CDR2 SNTAGT. The CDR3 reads CASSEGLENNEQFF. The CDR3 region has the DNA TGTGCCAGCAGTGAAGGACTAGAGAACAATGAGCAGTTCTTC.

The chain is built from TRBV10-1 and TRBJ1-2; possibly TRBD1 for D (5 bases). The length of the CDR3 is 14 residues. V lost 0 bases and J 8 bases, leaving 13 bases between the germline ends. From germline, CDR1 is WNHNN and CDR2 SYGVQD (reference sequence). The CDR3: CASSESGTPTGYTF. The CDR3 coding sequence is TGCGCCAGCAGTGAGTCTGGGACCCCCACCGGCTACACCTTC.

The CDR3 coding sequence is TGTGCCAGCAGGGGGGGTTTTGAGCCCCAGCATTTT. Amino acid sequence: CASRGGFEPQHF. V and J are TRBV6-5 and TRBJ1-5; TRBD1 is a possible D gene (5 bases). CDR1 is MNHEY, CDR2 SVGAGI, per germline. V shed 6 bases and J shed 8 bases, with 11 bases lying between them. The CDR3 totals 12 residues.

The chain joins TRBV27 to TRBJ2-3; D possibly corresponds to TRBD2 (5 bases). The CDR3 consists of 14 residues. With 5 bases removed from V and 6 bases from J, the gap between germline ends came to 15 bases. CDR1 and CDR2 (germline): MNHEY, SMNVEV (reference sequence). CDR3 DNA sequence: TGTGCCAGCAGTCCCCTCGGACTGCCGGATACGCAGTATTTT. This encodes CASSPLGLPDTQYF.

For the CDR3, the DNA is TGTGCCAGCAGTTACCTACAGGACTCGAACACCATATATTTT. This codes for CASSYLQDSNTIYF. This chain uses TRBV6-5 with TRBJ1-3; a weak D match, TRBD1 (5 bases). The CDR3 is 14 amino acids. The V end was cut by 2 bases, the J end by 7 bases, with 12 bases between. Germline V gene data show CDR1 as MNHEY and CDR2 as SVGAGI.

This sequence joins TRBV6-2 or TRBV6-3 and TRBJ2-2; tentatively, D is TRBD1 (5 bases). The V gene lost 2 bases and the J gene lost 3 bases, with 7 bases spanning the gap. This CDR3 has 14 residues. CDR1 and CDR2 (germline): MNHEY, SVGEGT. The CDR3, as DNA: TGTGCCAGCAGTTACGACAGCTACACCGGGGAGCTGTTTTTT. Protein product: CASSYDSYTGELFF.

The chain uses TRBV29-1 and TRBJ1-5; D remains ambiguous. V was trimmed by 4 bases and J by 2 bases, leaving 15 bases between them. Germline values: CDR1 SQVTM, CDR2 ANQGSEA. CDR3 size: 15 residues. CDR3 region: CSVGFEGTGNQPQHF. Here the CDR3 DNA reads TGCAGCGTTGGTTTCGAGGGAACAGGCAATCAGCCCCAGCATTTT. The full variable domain, with the rest looked up from reference TRBV29-1 and TRBJ1-5, is SAVISQKPSRDICQRGTSLTIQCQVDSQVTMMFWYRQQPGQSLTLIATANQGSEATYESGFVIDKFPISRPNLTFSTLTVSNMSPEDSSIYLCSVGFEGTGNQPQHFGDGTRLSIL.

DNA for the CDR3: TGTGCCAGCAGCAGCTACAACACCGGGGAGCTGTTTTTT. Protein product: CASSSYNTGELFF. J is TRBJ2-2 and V is TRBV6-2 or TRBV6-3; D gene unclear. V was clipped by 6 bases and J by 2 bases, with 7 bases between them. The CDR3 is made up of 13 amino acids. Germline values: CDR1 MNHEY, CDR2 SVGEGT.

V gene TRBV11-2 combines with J gene TRBJ2-7, with D uncertain. Trimming took 1 base from V and 0 from J, leaving 7 bases between them. The CDR3 extends over 14 amino acids. Germline CDR1 and CDR2: SGHAT and FQNNGV. CDR3 bases: TGTGCCAGCAGCTTAGGGGCGAGCTCCTACGAGCAGTACGTC. Amino acids: CASSLGASSYEQYV.

The chain has TRBV16 and TRBJ1-3, with a possible D match to TRBD1 (5 bases). The V gene lost 1 base and the J gene lost 2 bases, with 12 bases spanning the gap. This CDR3 is 16 amino acids long. Germline assignment: CDR1 KGHSY and CDR2 FQNENV. Here the CDR3 reads CASSQLPQGAGNTIYF. CDR3 DNA: TGTGCCAGCAGCCAATTACCTCAGGGAGCTGGAAACACCATATATTTT.

The V call is TRBV27, the J call TRBJ1-5; D call uncertain. The germline CDR1 and CDR2 sequences are MNHEY and SMNVEV (reference sequence). With 4 bases removed from V and 3 bases from J, the gap between germline ends came to 7 bases. This CDR3 spans 13 amino acids. The DNA for the CDR3 is TGTGCCAGCAGTTATAGTTTCAATCAGCCCCAGCATTTT. This translates into CASSYSFNQPQHF.

The CDR3 nucleotides read TGTGCCAGCGCTAGGACAGGAAACAATGAGCAGTTCTTC. This translates into CASARTGNNEQFF. The chain has TRBV7-9 and TRBJ2-1, with TRBD1 matching over 7 bases. V lost 8 bases and J lost 5; bases outside the gene matches: 6. Germline V gene sequence: CDR1 SEHNR, CDR2 FQNEAQ (reference sequence). This CDR3 is built from 13 residues.

This clone has just one count. The rearrangement links TRBV28 to TRBJ2-5; the D gene is possibly TRBD2 (6 bases). V was clipped by 3 bases and J by 5 bases, with 19 bases between them. The V gene's germline CDR1 is MDHEN and CDR2 SYDVKM. This CDR3 has 16 amino acids. In nucleotides, the CDR3 is TGTGCCAGCAGTTTGCGGGGCCAACCGGGGAAGGAGACCCAGTACTTC. Its protein is CASSLRGQPGKETQYF. Full variable domain (remainder filled in from reference TRBV28 and TRBJ2-5): DVKVTQSSRYLVKRTGEKVFLECVQDMDHENMFWYRQDPGLGLRLIYFSYDVKMKEKGDIPEGYSVSREKKERFSLILESASTNQTSMYLCASSLRGQPGKETQYFGPGTRLLVL.

The chain employs TRBV19 and TRBJ1-1, with TRBD1 as a possible D gene (5 bases). CDR3 length: 14 residues. CDR1 is LNHDA and CDR2 is SQIVND in the germline V gene (reference sequence). Deletions cut 4 bases from V and 0 bases from J, with 9 bases between. The CDR3 is CASSTGTVNTEAFF. The CDR3 DNA is TGTGCCAGTAGTACCGGGACGGTGAACACTGAAGCTTTCTTT. Full variable domain (remainder filled in from reference TRBV19 and TRBJ1-1): DGGITQSPKYLFRKEGQNVTLSCEQNLNHDAMYWYRQDPGQGLRLIYYSQIVNDFQKGDIAEGYSVSREKKESFPLTVTSAQKNPTAFYLCASSTGTVNTEAFFGQGTRLTVV.

This sequence joins TRBV6-1 and TRBJ1-5; TRBD1 matches 8 bases. Germline values: CDR1 MNHNS, CDR2 SASEGT. After removal of 1 base from V and 4 bases from J, the junction contained 9 bases not matched to a gene. This CDR3 has 17 residues. CDR3: CASSEGLGQVGNQPQHF. The CDR3 DNA sequence: TGTGCCAGCAGTGAAGGTCTGGGACAGGTTGGAAATCAGCCCCAGCATTTT.

This chain connects TRBV28 to TRBJ1-4; the match to TRBD1 covers 9 bases. This CDR3 is 15 amino acids long. V trimming: 6 bases; J trimming: 0 bases; junction bases outside the gene matches: 2. Germline V gives CDR1 MDHEN, CDR2 SYDVKM. The CDR3 DNA sequence: TGTGCCAGCAGAGACAGGGGGGCAACTAATGAAAAACTGTTTTTT. Its protein product is CASRDRGATNEKLFF.

CDR3 bases: TGTGCCAGCAGCCAAAGGGGAGGTGGTGAAGCTTTCTTT. Translating it yields CASSQRGGGEAFF. The chain combines TRBV3-1 (or the pseudogene TRBV3-2) with TRBJ1-1, with D possibly matching TRBD1 (5 bases). The CDR3 runs 13 residues. With 2 bases removed from V and 7 bases from J, the gap between germline ends came to 11 bases. Germline lookup yields CDR1 LGHDT and CDR2 YNNKEL (reference sequence).

The CDR3 here is CASRHDRSSGNTIYF. Written as DNA, the CDR3 is TGTGCCAGCAGGCACGACAGGAGCTCTGGAAACACCATATATTTT. The chain joins TRBV6-5 to TRBJ1-3, with a possible D match to TRBD1 (6 bases). The V gene's germline CDR1 is MNHEY and CDR2 SVGAGI. Trimming took 6 bases from V and 0 from J, leaving 12 bases between them. There are 15 residues in the CDR3.

This chain connects TRBV2 to TRBJ1-5; D is unresolved. CDR1 SNHLY and CDR2 FYNNEI come from the germline V gene. Trimming removed 2 bases at V and 9 bases at J, with 8 bases between. There are 12 residues in the CDR3. The CDR3 loop is CASSESGVPQHF. DNA for the CDR3: TGTGCCAGCAGTGAATCTGGTGTGCCCCAGCATTTT.

The V gene is TRBV4-1, the J gene TRBJ1-3, with 10 bases fitting TRBD1. V trimming: 4 bases; J trimming: 1 base; junction bases outside the gene matches: 10. Germline lookup yields CDR1 MGHRA and CDR2 YSYEKL. CDR3 size: 18 residues. The CDR3 spells CASSPRDRGSSSGNTIYF. The CDR3 DNA is TGCGCCAGCAGCCCCCGGGACAGGGGTTCCTCATCTGGAAACACCATATATTTT.

The chain is built from TRBV30 and TRBJ1-1, with a possible D match to TRBD1 (6 bases). Trimming shortened V by 4 bases and J by 0 bases, and 15 bases separated the two germline ends. This CDR3 contains 15 residues. In germline, CDR1 is GTSNPN, CDR2 SVGIG (reference sequence). Written as DNA, the CDR3 is TGTGCCTGGACGAGGGGGGCAGGAATGAACACTGAAGCTTTCTTT. Residues: CAWTRGAGMNTEAFF.

The chain carries TRBV10-3 and TRBJ2-5; no clear D. Trimming shortened V by 2 bases and J by 5 bases, and 12 bases separated the two germline ends. This CDR3 region has 14 residues. The germline V gene has CDR1 ENHRY and CDR2 SYGVKD. Here the CDR3 DNA reads TGTGCCATCAGTGAGCTTAGGTCGTTGGAGACCCAGTACTTC. The encoded protein is CAISELRSLETQYF.

The rearrangement uses TRBV9 and TRBJ2-4; D not resolved. V shed 3 bases and J shed 0 bases, with 13 bases lying between them. The CDR3 is 16 residues long. Looked up from germline, CDR1 is SGDLS and CDR2 is YYNGEE. The CDR3, as DNA: TGTGCCAGCAGCGCCTACGACACCGAAGCCAAAAACATTCAGTACTTC. Protein sequence: CASSAYDTEAKNIQYF.

V is TRBV7-8 and J is TRBJ2-3; D remains ambiguous. Germline V CDR1 and CDR2: SGHVS, FQNEAQ. This CDR3 region has 10 residues. Trimming cost V 10 bases and J 5 bases, with 7 bases left between them. The CDR3 spells CATERDTQYF. The CDR3, as DNA: TGTGCCACTGAAAGAGATACGCAGTATTTT.

This chain connects TRBV5-6 to TRBJ2-3, with TRBD1 identical over 7 bases. Germline assignment: CDR1 SGHDT and CDR2 YYEEEE. The CDR3 is 16 amino acids. The ends lost 4 bases at V and 0 bases at J; junction bases unmatched: 8. The CDR3 region is CASSPLTGSSTDTQYF. Here the CDR3 DNA reads TGTGCCAGCAGCCCCCTGACAGGGTCTAGCACAGATACGCAGTATTTT.